Presented here are 8 T cell receptor beta chains from one specimen sequenced in a study of cytomegalovirus exposure and HLA in healthy donors. Both 60 Vbeta primers and 13 Jbeta primers went into the PCR. The data were produced by immunoSEQ multiplex PCR, yet TCRdb's version contains in-frame clones alone and is incomplete. The data contain some 130,000 clones, approximately 80% of them singletons. The sequenced sample was PBMCs. The receptors were sampled from a man aged 25-40 years in good health and CMV-seronegative.

The V gene is TRBV18, the J gene TRBJ1-1; D perhaps matches TRBD1 (5 bases). Trimming pared 5 bases from V and 5 bases from J, leaving 12 bases between. Germline assignment: CDR1 KGHSH and CDR2 LQKENI. This CDR3 is 13 amino acids long. CDR3 loop: CASSEGGETEAFF. The CDR3 DNA reads as TGTGCCAGCTCAGAAGGAGGGGAGACTGAAGCTTTCTTT.

The V and J genes are TRBV6-6 and TRBJ2-7, with a tentative D call TRBD2 (7 bases). The V end lost 1 base, the J end lost 2 bases, and 9 bases lay between the germline ends. CDR1 and CDR2 (germline): MNHNY, SVGAGI (reference sequence). The length of the CDR3 is 14 residues. CDR3 sequence: CASSYLGGAYEQYF. The CDR3 nucleotides read TGTGCCAGCAGTTACTTAGGGGGGGCCTACGAGCAGTACTTC.

The V call is TRBV6-1, the J call TRBJ1-2; D not certain. V was pared by 5 bases and J by 4 bases, with 8 bases between. From germline, CDR1 is MNHNS and CDR2 SASEGT. CDR3 length: 12 amino acids. The CDR3 DNA reads as TGTGCCAGCAGTCAAACGGGCTATGGCTACACCTTC. As protein: CASSQTGYGYTF.

The rearrangement joins TRBV15 to TRBJ2-5; D perhaps matches TRBD1 (6 bases). The CDR3 covers 17 residues. The V end was cut by 0 bases, the J end by 5 bases, with 19 bases between. CDR1 and CDR2 from the germline V gene are LNHNV and YYDKDF (reference sequence). The DNA for the CDR3 is TGTGCCACCAGCAGAGACCCAGGGGTCGCAAGAATGGAGACCCAGTACTTC. Its protein is CATSRDPGVARMETQYF.

This CDR3 reads CASSLVGSGSAGENIQYF. The CDR3 bases are TGCGCCAGCAGCTTGGTAGGTAGCGGGAGCGCGGGGGAAAACATTCAGTACTTC. V gene TRBV5-1 combines with J gene TRBJ2-4, with 9 nucleotides matching TRBD2. The CDR3 runs to 18 residues. J lost 5 bases, V lost 0 bases, and 12 bases had no gene match. Germline loops: CDR1 SGHRS, CDR2 YFSETQ.

The chain uses TRBV7-6 and TRBJ2-7; D remains ambiguous. Looked up from germline, CDR1 is SGHVS and CDR2 is FNYEAQ. This CDR3 is built from 13 residues. Trimming cost V 0 bases and J 2 bases, with 5 bases left between them. The CDR3 here is CASSLAGAYEQYF. The CDR3 coding sequence is TGTGCCAGCAGCTTAGCCGGTGCCTACGAGCAGTACTTC.

The genes are TRBV25-1 and TRBJ1-5; 9 bases are shared with TRBD1. V lost 5 bases, J lost 6 bases, and 8 bases stayed unmatched. The CDR3 is 15 residues long. Germline V CDR1 and CDR2: MGHDK, SYGVNS. The CDR3 is CASSPTGGGFQPQHF. CDR3 nucleotide sequence: TGTGCCAGCAGTCCCACAGGGGGCGGGTTTCAGCCCCAGCATTTT.

The sample holds a few counts of this clone. The chain combines TRBV6-5 with TRBJ2-7; D might be TRBD1 (6 bases). This CDR3 comprises 15 residues. CDR1 is MNHEY, CDR2 SVGAGI, per germline. V was pared by 2 bases and J by 4 bases, with 15 bases between. The CDR3 is CASSYRDIPYYEQYF. The DNA of the CDR3 is TGTGCCAGCAGTTACAGGGACATACCTTATTACGAGCAGTACTTC.